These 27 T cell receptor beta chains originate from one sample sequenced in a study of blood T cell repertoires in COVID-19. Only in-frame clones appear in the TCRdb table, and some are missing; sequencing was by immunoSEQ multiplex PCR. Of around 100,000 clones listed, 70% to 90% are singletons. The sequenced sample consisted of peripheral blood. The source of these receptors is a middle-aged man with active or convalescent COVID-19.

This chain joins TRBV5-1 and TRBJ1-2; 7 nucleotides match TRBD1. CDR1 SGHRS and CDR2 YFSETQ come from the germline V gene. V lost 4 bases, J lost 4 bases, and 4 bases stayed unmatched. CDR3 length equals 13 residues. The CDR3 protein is CASSPRDSYGYTF. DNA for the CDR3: TGCGCCAGCAGCCCCCGGGACAGCTATGGCTACACCTTC.

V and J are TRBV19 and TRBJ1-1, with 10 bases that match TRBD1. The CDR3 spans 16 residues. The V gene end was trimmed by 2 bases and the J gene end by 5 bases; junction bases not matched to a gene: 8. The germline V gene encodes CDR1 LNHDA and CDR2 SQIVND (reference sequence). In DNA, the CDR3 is TGTGCCAGTAGTATAAGGACAGGGGGAGGTAGAACTGAAGCTTTCTTT. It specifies CASSIRTGGGRTEAFF.

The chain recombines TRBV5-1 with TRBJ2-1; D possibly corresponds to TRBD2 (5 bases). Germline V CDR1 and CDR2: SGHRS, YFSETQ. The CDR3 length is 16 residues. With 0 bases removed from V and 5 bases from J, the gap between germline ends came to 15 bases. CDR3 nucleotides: TGCGCCAGCAGCTTGGCGGTCTTCGGGGTCGACAATGAGCAGTTCTTC. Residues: CASSLAVFGVDNEQFF. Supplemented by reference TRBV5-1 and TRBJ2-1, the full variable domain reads KAGVTQTPRYLIKTRGQQVTLSCSPISGHRSVSWYQQTPGQGLQFLFEYFSETQRNKGNFPGRFSGRQFSNSRSEMNVSTLELGDSALYLCASSLAVFGVDNEQFFGPGTRLTVL.

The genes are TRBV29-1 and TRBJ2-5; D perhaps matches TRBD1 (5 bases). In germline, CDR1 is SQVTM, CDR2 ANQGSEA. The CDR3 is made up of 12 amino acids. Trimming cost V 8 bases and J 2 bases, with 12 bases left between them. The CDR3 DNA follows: TGCAGCTCCGGACAACTACAAGAGACCCAGTACTTC. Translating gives CSSGQLQETQYF.

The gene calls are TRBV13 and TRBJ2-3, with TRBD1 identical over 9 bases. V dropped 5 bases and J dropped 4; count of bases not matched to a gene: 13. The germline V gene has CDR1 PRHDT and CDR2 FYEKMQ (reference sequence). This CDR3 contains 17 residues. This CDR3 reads CASSKPAGTGFSDTQYF. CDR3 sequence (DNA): TGTGCCAGCAGCAAACCGGCCGGGACAGGGTTTTCAGATACGCAGTATTTT.

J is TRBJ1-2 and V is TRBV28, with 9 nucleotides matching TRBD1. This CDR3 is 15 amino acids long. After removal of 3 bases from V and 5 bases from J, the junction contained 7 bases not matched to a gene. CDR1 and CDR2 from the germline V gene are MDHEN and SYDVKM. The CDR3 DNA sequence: TGTGCCAGCAGTTTCTCGGGACAGGGACCTTATGGCTACACCTTC. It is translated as CASSFSGQGPYGYTF.

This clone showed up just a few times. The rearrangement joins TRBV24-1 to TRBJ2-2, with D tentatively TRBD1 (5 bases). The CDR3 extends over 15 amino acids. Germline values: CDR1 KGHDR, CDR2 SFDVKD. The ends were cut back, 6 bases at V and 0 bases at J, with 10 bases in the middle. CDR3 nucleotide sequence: TGTGCCACCAGTAACACCAGGGCGAACACCGGGGAGCTGTTTTTT. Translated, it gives CATSNTRANTGELFF.

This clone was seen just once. The CDR3 DNA reads TGCGCCAGCAGCACTCGACAGGGAGTGGGCGGCAATCAGCCCCAGCATTTT. Amino acid sequence: CASSTRQGVGGNQPQHF. The V gene is TRBV4-1, the J gene TRBJ1-5; 7 bases are shared with TRBD1. Germline CDR1 and CDR2: MGHRA and YSYEKL. This CDR3 has 17 amino acids. Unmatched junction bases numbered 12, after V lost 5 bases and J lost 2 bases.

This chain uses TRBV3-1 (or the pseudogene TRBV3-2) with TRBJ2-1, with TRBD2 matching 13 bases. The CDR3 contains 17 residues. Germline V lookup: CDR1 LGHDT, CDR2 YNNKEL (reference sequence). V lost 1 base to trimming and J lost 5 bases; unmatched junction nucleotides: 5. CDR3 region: CASSQALGTSGNNEQFF. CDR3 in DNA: TGTGCCAGCAGCCAAGCCCTTGGGACTAGCGGGAACAATGAGCAGTTCTTC.

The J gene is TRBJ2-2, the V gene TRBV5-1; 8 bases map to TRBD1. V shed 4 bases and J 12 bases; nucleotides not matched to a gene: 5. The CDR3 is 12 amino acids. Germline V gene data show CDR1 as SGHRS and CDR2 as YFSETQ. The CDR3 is CASSPGQGKLFF. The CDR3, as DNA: TGCGCCAGCAGCCCAGGACAGGGAAAGCTGTTTTTT.

The DNA for the CDR3 is TGTGCCAGCAGTGCCATGGCAGGGGGATCGGAAAAACTGTTTTTT. This sequence encodes CASSAMAGGSEKLFF. This chain uses TRBV2 with TRBJ1-4; TRBD1 matches 7 bases. CDR1 and CDR2 from the germline V gene are SNHLY and FYNNEI. With V trimmed by 4 bases and J by 8 bases, 10 bases remained unmatched. The CDR3 contains 15 residues.

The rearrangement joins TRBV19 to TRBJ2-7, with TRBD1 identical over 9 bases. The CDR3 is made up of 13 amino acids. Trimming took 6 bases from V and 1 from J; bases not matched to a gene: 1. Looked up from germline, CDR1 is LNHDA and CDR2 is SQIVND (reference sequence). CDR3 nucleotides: TGTGCCAGTAGGACAGGGGGTTCCTACGAGCAGTACTTC. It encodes CASRTGGSYEQYF.

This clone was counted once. The CDR3 sequence is CASSVKWGRGNSPLHF. The CDR3 DNA reads TGTGCCAGCAGTGTAAAATGGGGACGGGGGAATTCACCCCTCCACTTT. The chain links TRBV27 to TRBJ1-6; D is perhaps TRBD1 (5 bases). Germline values: CDR1 MNHEY, CDR2 SMNVEV (reference sequence). The CDR3 runs 16 residues. Trimming removed 5 bases from V and 7 bases from J, with 18 bases in between.

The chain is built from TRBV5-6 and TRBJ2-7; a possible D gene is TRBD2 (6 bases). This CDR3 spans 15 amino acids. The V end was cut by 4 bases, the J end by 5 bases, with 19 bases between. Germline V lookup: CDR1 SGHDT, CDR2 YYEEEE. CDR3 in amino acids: CASSPAGGSGDEQYF. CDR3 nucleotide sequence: TGTGCCAGCAGCCCCGCCGGCGGTAGCGGTGACGAGCAGTACTTC.

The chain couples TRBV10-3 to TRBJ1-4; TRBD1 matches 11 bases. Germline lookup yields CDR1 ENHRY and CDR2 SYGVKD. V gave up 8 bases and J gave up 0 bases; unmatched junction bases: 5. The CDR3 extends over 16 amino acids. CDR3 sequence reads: CAIRPGQGATNEKLFF. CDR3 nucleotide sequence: TGTGCCATCCGGCCGGGACAGGGGGCAACTAATGAAAAACTGTTTTTT.

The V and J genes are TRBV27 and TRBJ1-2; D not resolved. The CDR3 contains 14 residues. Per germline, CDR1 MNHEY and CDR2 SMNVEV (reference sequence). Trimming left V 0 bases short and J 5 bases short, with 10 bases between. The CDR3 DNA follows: TGTGCCAGCAGTTTATCGTTCGGAGGGTATGGCTACACCTTC. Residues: CASSLSFGGYGYTF.

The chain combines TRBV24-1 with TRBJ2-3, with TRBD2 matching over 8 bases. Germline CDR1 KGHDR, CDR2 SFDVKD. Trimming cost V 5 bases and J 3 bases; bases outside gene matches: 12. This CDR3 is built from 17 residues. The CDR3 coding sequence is TGTGCCACCAGTGGTACGGGCGGGGGGCAAGGGACAGATACGCAGTATTTT. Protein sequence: CATSGTGGGQGTDTQYF.

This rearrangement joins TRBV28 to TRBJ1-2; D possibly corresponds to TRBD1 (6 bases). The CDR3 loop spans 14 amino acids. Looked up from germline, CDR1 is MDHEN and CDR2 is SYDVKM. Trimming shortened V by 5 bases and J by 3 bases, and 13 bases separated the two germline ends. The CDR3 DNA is TGTGCCAGCAGTCCCCAAGGGGGGGACTATGGCTACACCTTC. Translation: CASSPQGGDYGYTF.

Here the CDR3 DNA reads TGTGCCACCAGCGAGGGAAACTATGGCTACACCTTC. Its translation is CATSEGNYGYTF. V usage is TRBV24-1 and J usage is TRBJ1-2; D uncertain. Germline loops: CDR1 KGHDR, CDR2 SFDVKD. The CDR3 covers 12 residues. The V end was cut by 7 bases, the J end by 2 bases, with 7 bases between.

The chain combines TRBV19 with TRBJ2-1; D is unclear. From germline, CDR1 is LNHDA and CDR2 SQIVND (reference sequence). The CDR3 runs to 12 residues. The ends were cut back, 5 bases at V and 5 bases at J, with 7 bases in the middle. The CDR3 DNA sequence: TGTGCCAGTAGTGGGCAGGACAATGAGCAGTTCTTC. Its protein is CASSGQDNEQFF.

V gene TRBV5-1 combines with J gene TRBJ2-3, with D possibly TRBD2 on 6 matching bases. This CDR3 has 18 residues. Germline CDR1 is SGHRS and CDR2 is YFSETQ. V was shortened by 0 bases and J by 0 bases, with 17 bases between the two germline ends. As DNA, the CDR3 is TGCGCCAGCAGCTTGGGGATGACGGGAGAGCTTAGCACAGATACGCAGTATTTT. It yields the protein CASSLGMTGELSTDTQYF.

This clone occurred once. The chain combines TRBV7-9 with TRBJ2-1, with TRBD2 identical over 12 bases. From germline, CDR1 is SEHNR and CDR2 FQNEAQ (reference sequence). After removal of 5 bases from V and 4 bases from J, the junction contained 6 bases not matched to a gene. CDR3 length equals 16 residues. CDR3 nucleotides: TGTGCCAGCAGCATAAGACTAGCGGGAGCGTACAATGAGCAGTTCTTC. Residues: CASSIRLAGAYNEQFF.

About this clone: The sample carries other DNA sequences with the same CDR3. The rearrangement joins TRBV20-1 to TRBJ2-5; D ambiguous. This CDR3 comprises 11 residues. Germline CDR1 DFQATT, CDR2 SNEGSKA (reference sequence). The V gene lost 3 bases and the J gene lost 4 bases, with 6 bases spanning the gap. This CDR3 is CSASPLETQYF. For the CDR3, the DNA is TGCAGTGCTAGCCCCCTAGAGACCCAGTACTTC.

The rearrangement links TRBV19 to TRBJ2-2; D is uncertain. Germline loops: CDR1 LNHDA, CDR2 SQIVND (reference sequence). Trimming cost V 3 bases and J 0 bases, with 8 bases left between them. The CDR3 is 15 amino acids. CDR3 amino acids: CASSMGRTNTGELFF. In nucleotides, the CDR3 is TGTGCCAGTAGTATGGGCAGGACGAACACCGGGGAGCTGTTTTTT.

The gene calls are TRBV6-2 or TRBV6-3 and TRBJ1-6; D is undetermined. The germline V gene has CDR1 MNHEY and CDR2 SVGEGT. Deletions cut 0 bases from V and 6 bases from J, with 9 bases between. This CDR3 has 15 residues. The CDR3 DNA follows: TGTGCCAGCAGTTACTCTCGCGGTATTAATTCACCCCTCCACTTT. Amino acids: CASSYSRGINSPLHF.

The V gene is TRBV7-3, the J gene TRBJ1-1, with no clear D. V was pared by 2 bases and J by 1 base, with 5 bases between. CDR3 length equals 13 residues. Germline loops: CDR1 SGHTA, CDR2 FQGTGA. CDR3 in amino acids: CASSLQANTEAFF. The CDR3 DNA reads TGTGCCAGCAGCTTACAGGCGAACACTGAAGCTTTCTTT.

The CDR3 reads CASSPPGLRNQPQHF. Written as DNA, the CDR3 is TGTGCCAGCAGTCCGCCGGGACTGAGGAATCAGCCCCAGCATTTT. The V and J genes are TRBV28 and TRBJ1-5; perhaps TRBD1 as D (5 bases). Per the germline V gene, CDR1 is MDHEN and CDR2 is SYDVKM. V was pared by 5 bases and J by 4 bases, with 15 bases between. The CDR3 contains 15 residues.